This T cell receptor (beta chain) was observed in a study of T cells expressing NK-cell markers. TCRdb re-called the 5' RACE reads, yielding one record per CDR3 amino acid sequence without DNA. The sample includes 140,000 to 150,000 distinct CDR3 sequences. The sample consisted of blood T cells: a sorted CD56 or NKG2C T cell subset, CD4+ or CD8+ T cells, or bulk PBMC T cells (not recorded which). The origin of this receptor is a man aged 18 to 30 in good health.

CDR3: CASSSPFDLTLQEAGTDTQYF. The V call is TRBV13, the J call TRBJ2-3; TCRdb's D gene call, TRBD1, goes unchecked for lack of DNA. The CDR3 loop spans 21 amino acids. Germline lookup yields CDR1 PRHDT and CDR2 FYEKMQ (reference sequence).